These 16 T cell receptor beta chains were all obtained from the same sample, sequenced in a study of PD-1 blockade in classical Hodgkin lymphoma. TCRdb's copy holds only in-frame clones and misses some; the assay was immunoSEQ multiplex PCR. The table includes 70,000 to 80,000 clones, more than 85% detected once. All the patients suffered relapse after autologous stem cell transplantation, and brentuximab vedotin exposure differed. The sequencing used peripheral blood mononuclear cells (PBMCs), collected at baseline. These receptors originate from a human donor with classical Hodgkin lymphoma.

The chain links TRBV25-1 to TRBJ2-7; D may match TRBD1 or TRBD2 (5 bases each). V was shortened by 6 bases and J by 5 bases, with 11 bases between the two germline ends. The CDR3 consists of 12 residues. Germline V CDR1 and CDR2: MGHDK, SYGVNS. CDR3 in DNA: TGTGCCAGCAGCTGGGGGTACGACGAGCAGTACTTC. It encodes CASSWGYDEQYF.

This sequence joins TRBV5-8 and TRBJ2-1, with 8 positions matching TRBD2. The germline V gene has CDR1 SGHTS and CDR2 YDEGEE. After removal of 0 bases from V and 2 bases from J, the junction contained 4 bases not matched to a gene. The CDR3 is 16 amino acids. Written as DNA, the CDR3 is TGTGCCAGCAGCTTGGCGGGCGGGGGGCCCTACAATGAGCAGTTCTTC. It encodes CASSLAGGGPYNEQFF.

This clone was observed a single time. V gene TRBV6-5 combines with J gene TRBJ1-4; 7 bases align to TRBD1. The CDR3 contains 14 residues. CDR1 is MNHEY and CDR2 is SVGAGI in the germline V gene. The V gene end was trimmed by 4 bases and the J gene end by 5 bases; junction bases not matched to a gene: 4. The CDR3 region is CASSWGQQNEKLFF. The DNA of the CDR3 is TGTGCCAGCAGTTGGGGACAGCAAAATGAAAAACTGTTTTTT.

The chain combines TRBV13 with TRBJ1-4; no reliable D call. V shed 2 bases and J shed 0 bases, with 7 bases lying between them. The CDR3 spans 15 residues. CDR1 is PRHDT, CDR2 FYEKMQ, per germline (reference sequence). This CDR3 is CASSLRAATNEKLFF. CDR3 DNA: TGTGCCAGCAGCTTAAGGGCTGCAACTAATGAAAAACTGTTTTTT.

In DNA form, the CDR3 reads TGCGCCAGCAGCTTGGCGGCTAGCGGGTACTACAATGAGCAGTTCTTC. Translation: CASSLAASGYYNEQFF. This chain links TRBV5-1 with TRBJ2-1; 8 bases match TRBD2. The CDR3 extends over 16 amino acids. Per germline, CDR1 SGHRS and CDR2 YFSETQ. The junction had 5 bases not matched to a gene; V was cut back by 0 bases and J by 3 bases.

This chain connects TRBV9 to TRBJ1-1, with D hard to call. The CDR3 is 13 amino acids. V was shortened by 0 bases and J by 6 bases, with 9 bases between the two germline ends. The germline V gene has CDR1 SGDLS and CDR2 YYNGEE. The CDR3 bases are TGTGCCAGCAGCGTAGAACTGGGCCCTGAAGCTTTCTTT. As protein: CASSVELGPEAFF.

The chain is built from TRBV7-2 and TRBJ1-1; D perhaps matches TRBD1 (6 bases). V lost 1 base and J lost 2, with 11 bases in between. From germline, CDR1 is SGHTA and CDR2 FQGNSA. This CDR3 is built from 15 residues. In DNA, the CDR3 is TGTGCCAGCAGCTTAGTAGGACAGAGTAACACTGAAGCTTTCTTT. Amino acid sequence: CASSLVGQSNTEAFF.

This chain links TRBV7-9 with TRBJ2-1, with D perhaps TRBD1 (6 bases). Trimming left V 2 bases short and J 5 bases short, with 13 bases between. This CDR3 comprises 15 residues. Germline V lookup: CDR1 SEHNR, CDR2 FQNEAQ (reference sequence). CDR3 residues: CASSLPGQADNEQFF. The CDR3 DNA sequence: TGTGCCAGCAGCTTACCGGGACAAGCCGACAATGAGCAGTTCTTC.

The CDR3 coding sequence is TGTGCCATCAGTGATGGTGGCGGGACAGGGCCCCAGAGGAAGTACTTC. It specifies CAISDGGGTGPQRKYF. This chain joins TRBV10-3 and TRBJ2-7; TRBD1 matches 9 bases. The germline gives CDR1 ENHRY, CDR2 SYGVKD. This CDR3 region has 16 residues. V shed 3 bases, J shed 11 bases, and the junction held 17 bases outside the gene matches.

The V and J genes are TRBV27 and TRBJ2-1; D unresolved. The V gene's germline CDR1 is MNHEY and CDR2 SMNVEV (reference sequence). V dropped 6 bases and J dropped 0 bases, with 12 bases sitting between them. The CDR3 contains 15 residues. The CDR3 DNA sequence: TGTGCCAGCAGCCCCAGGCCGAGCTCCTACAATGAGCAGTTCTTC. This encodes CASSPRPSSYNEQFF.

The V gene is TRBV5-5, the J gene TRBJ2-3, with D unclear. CDR1 and CDR2 (germline): SGHKS, YYEKEE (reference sequence). V was pared by 6 bases and J by 4 bases, with 12 bases between. The CDR3 totals 13 residues. CDR3 protein: CASTIVQADTQYF. CDR3 nucleotides: TGTGCCAGCACCATTGTCCAGGCAGATACGCAGTATTTT.

The chain employs TRBV25-1 and TRBJ2-5, with 9 bases aligning to TRBD2. The CDR3 totals 15 residues. V shed 3 bases, J shed 5 bases, and the junction held 7 bases outside the gene matches. In germline, CDR1 is MGHDK, CDR2 SYGVNS. In DNA form, the CDR3 reads TGTGCCAGCAGTGAGGCGGGGGGGCCGCAGGAGACCCAGTACTTC. Amino acids: CASSEAGGPQETQYF.

CDR3 nucleotides: TGCGCCAGCAGCTTGACTAGTTGGGGAGCCGTGGATGAGCAGTTCTTC. This gives the protein CASSLTSWGAVDEQFF. The V and J genes are TRBV5-1 and TRBJ2-1; D might be TRBD2 (5 bases). Deletions cut 1 base from V and 8 bases from J, with 19 bases between. The CDR3 length is 16 residues. Per the germline V gene, CDR1 is SGHRS and CDR2 is YFSETQ. Using reference TRBV5-1 and TRBJ2-1 for the parts outside the CDR3, the full variable domain is KAGVTQTPRYLIKTRGQQVTLSCSPISGHRSVSWYQQTPGQGLQFLFEYFSETQRNKGNFPGRFSGRQFSNSRSEMNVSTLELGDSALYLCASSLTSWGAVDEQFFGPGTRLTVL.

CDR3 in amino acids: CASRFMDIQYF. In DNA, the CDR3 is TGTGCCAGCAGGTTTATGGACATTCAGTACTTC. The V gene is TRBV6-5, the J gene TRBJ2-4; D unresolved. The germline V and J ends were trimmed by 6 bases and 8 bases, with 8 bases remaining between them. Germline loops: CDR1 MNHEY, CDR2 SVGAGI. CDR3 size: 11 residues.

V and J are TRBV9 and TRBJ1-1, with unresolved D. Germline V lookup: CDR1 SGDLS, CDR2 YYNGEE. V was pared by 3 bases and J by 4 bases, with 13 bases between. The CDR3 covers 14 residues. The CDR3 sequence is CASSEKGTSTEAFF. CDR3 DNA: TGTGCCAGCAGCGAAAAGGGTACGTCCACTGAAGCTTTCTTT.

The chain combines TRBV5-4 with TRBJ2-1; 11 positions agree with TRBD2. Per the germline V gene, CDR1 is SGHNT and CDR2 is YYREEE (reference sequence). The ends lost 4 bases at V and 10 bases at J; junction bases unmatched: 13. The CDR3 is made up of 16 amino acids. CDR3 protein: CASSGSHGTSGLEQFF. CDR3 nucleotide sequence: TGTGCCAGCAGCGGGAGCCACGGGACTAGCGGCCTCGAGCAGTTCTTC.